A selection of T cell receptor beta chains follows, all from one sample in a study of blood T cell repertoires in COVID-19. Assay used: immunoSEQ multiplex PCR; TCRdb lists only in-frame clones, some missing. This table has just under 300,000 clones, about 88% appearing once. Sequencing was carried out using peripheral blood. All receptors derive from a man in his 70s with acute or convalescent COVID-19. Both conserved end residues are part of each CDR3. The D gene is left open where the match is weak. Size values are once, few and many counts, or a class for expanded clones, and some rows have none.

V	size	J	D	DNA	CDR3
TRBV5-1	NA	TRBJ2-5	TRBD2	TGCGCCAGCAGCAGAACAGCGGGAGAAGAGACCCAGTACTTC	CASSRTAGEETQYF
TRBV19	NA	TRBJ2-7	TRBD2	TGTGCCAGTACCCCTAGCGGCTCCTACGAGCAGTACTTC	CASTPSGSYEQYF
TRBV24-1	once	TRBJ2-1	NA	TGTGCCACCAGTGATCCCCGGGGGACTGCGACCTACAATGAGCAGTTCTTC	CATSDPRGTATYNEQFF
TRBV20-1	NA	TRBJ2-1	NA	TGCAGTGCTAGTCCCACGAGCTCCTACAATGAGCAGTTCTTC	CSASPTSSYNEQFF
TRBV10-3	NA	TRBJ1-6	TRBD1	TGTGCCATCAGTGAGTCGAACAGGGGGAATTCACCCCTCCACTTT	CAISESNRGNSPLHF
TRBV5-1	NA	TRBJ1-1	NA	TGCGCCAGCAGCTTTCAACAGTTGAACACTGAAGCTTTCTTT	CASSFQQLNTEAFF
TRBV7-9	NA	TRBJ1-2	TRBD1	TGTGCCAGCAGCTCAGGGGGCCTGGGCTACACCTTC	CASSSGGLGYTF
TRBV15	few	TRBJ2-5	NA	TGTGCCACCAGCAGACGGTATCGCGAGACCCAGTACTTC	CATSRRYRETQYF
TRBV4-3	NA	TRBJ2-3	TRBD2	TGCGCCAGCAGCCAAGAACTTCAGCGGGAGTTTGGGGGTACGCAGTATTTT	CASSQELQREFGGTQYF
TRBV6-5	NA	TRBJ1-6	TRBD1	TGTGCCAGCAGTTACTCGACAGGGAGGAATTCACCCCTCCACTTT	CASSYSTGRNSPLHF
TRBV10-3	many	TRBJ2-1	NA	TGTGCCATCAGTGGGGGGCGCAGCCTTGAGGAGCAGTTCTTC	CAISGGRSLEEQFF
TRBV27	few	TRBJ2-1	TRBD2	TGTGCCAGCGCGACGGGGGGTGAGCAGTTCTTC	CASATGGEQFF
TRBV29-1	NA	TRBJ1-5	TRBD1	TGCAGCGTTGCGACAGGGAACGATCAGCCCCAGCATTTT	CSVATGNDQPQHF
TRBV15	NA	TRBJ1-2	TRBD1	TGTGCCACCAGCAGAGAGAGGGGGCACGACTATGGCTACACCTTC	CATSRERGHDYGYTF
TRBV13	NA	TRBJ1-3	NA	TGTGCCAGCAGCCCCCGCCTGGCGGCTATCGGAAACACCATATATTTT	CASSPRLAAIGNTIYF
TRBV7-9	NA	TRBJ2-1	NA	TGTGCCAGCAGCTTCCTAGTAGAGCAGTTCTTC	CASSFLVEQFF